This T cell receptor (beta chain) was documented in a study of blood T cell repertoires in COVID-19. Study-level information: Samples of COVID-19 (acute and convalescent) were obtained from the United States, Italy and Spain. In each case, the material was cDNA or gDNA derived from T cells, B-cell-depleted T cells, or PBMCs.

CDR1 and CDR2 (germline): SGHTA, FQGNSA. V lost 5 bases, J lost 5 bases, and 13 bases stayed unmatched. The CDR3 loop spans 16 amino acids. Original analysis: The authors estimated nucleated cell counts from reference gene primer amplification. Profiling relied on immunoSEQ multiplex PCR, and the TCRdb table lists in-frame clones only, not all of them. The V and J calls and clone size are taken from that table; D and trimming were inferred from the DNA. The data show 55,000 to 65,000 clones, approximately 87% seen once. The chain couples TRBV7-2 to TRBJ2-7; 9 bases fit TRBD2. The TCR sequence derives from a man between 60 and 75 years old with active or convalescent COVID-19. Specimen: peripheral blood. CDR3: CASSTTSGLKGHEQYF. The CDR3 coding sequence is TGTGCCAGCAGCACGACTAGCGGTCTAAAGGGCCACGAGCAGTACTTC.